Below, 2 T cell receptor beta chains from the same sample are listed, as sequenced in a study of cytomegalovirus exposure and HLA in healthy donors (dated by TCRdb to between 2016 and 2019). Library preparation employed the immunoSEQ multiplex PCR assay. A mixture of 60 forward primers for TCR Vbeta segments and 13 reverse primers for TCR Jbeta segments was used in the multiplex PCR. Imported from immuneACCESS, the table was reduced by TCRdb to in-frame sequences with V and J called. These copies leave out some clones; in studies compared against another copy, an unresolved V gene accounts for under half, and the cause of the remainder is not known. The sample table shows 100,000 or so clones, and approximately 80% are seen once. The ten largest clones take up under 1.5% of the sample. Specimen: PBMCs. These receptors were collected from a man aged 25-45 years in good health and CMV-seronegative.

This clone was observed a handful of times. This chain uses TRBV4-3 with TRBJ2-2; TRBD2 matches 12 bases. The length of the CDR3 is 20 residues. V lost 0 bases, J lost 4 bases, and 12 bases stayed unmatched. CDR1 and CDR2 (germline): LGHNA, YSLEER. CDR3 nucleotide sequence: TGCGCCAGCAGCCAAGATTCAGGACTAGCGGGAAATTTCGGCACCGGGGAGCTGTTTTTT. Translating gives CASSQDSGLAGNFGTGELFF.

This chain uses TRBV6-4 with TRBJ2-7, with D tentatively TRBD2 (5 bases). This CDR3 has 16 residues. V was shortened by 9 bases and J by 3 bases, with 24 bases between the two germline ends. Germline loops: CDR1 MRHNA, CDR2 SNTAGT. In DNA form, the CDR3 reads TGTGCCAGGCCCCCGGGGAAGGGAAGCTTGGGCTACGAGCAGTACTTC. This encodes CARPPGKGSLGYEQYF.